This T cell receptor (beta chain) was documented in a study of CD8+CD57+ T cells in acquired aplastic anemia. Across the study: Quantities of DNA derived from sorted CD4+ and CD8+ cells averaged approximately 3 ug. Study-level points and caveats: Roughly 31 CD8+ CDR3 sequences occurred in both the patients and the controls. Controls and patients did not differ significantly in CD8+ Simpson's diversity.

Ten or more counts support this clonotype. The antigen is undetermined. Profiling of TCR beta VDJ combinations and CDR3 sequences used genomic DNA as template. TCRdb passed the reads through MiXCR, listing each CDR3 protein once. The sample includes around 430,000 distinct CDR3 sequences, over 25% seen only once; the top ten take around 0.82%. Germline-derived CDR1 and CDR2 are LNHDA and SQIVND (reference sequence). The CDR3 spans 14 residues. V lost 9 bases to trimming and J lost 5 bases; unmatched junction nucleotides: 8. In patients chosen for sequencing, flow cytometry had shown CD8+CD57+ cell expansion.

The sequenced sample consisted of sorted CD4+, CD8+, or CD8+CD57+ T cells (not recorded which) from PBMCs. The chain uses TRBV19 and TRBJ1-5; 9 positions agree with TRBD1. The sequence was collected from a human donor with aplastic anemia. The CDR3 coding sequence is TGTGCCAGCAGCGGGACAGGGTGGGATCAGCCCCAGCATTTT. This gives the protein CASSGTGWDQPQHF. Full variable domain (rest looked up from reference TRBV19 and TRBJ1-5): DGGITQSPKYLFRKEGQNVTLSCEQNLNHDAMYWYRQDPGQGLRLIYYSQIVNDFQKGDIAEGYSVSREKKESFPLTVTSAQKNPTAFYLCASSGTGWDQPQHFGDGTRLSIL.